This T cell receptor (beta chain) emerged from a study of blood T cell repertoires in COVID-19. At the level of the study: There were acute and convalescent COVID-19 samples, and they came from the United States, Italy and Spain. PBMCs, B-cell-depleted T cells, or T cells provided the cDNA or gDNA that made up the material.

Authors' data handling: The authors estimated nucleated cell counts from reference gene primer amplification. Repertoires were generated with immunoSEQ multiplex PCR, while TCRdb's copy carries only in-frame clones and drops some. Clonal size and the V and J genes are those of that table, whereas D and trimming came from the DNA. The sample consists of 15,000 to 20,000 clones, more than 65% of them appearing once. This receptor was taken from a woman aged 65 to 85 with active COVID-19. The source material was peripheral blood.

Here the CDR3 DNA reads TGTGCCAGCTCACCACGCGAGTTCTCCTACGAGCAGTACTTC. Its translation: CASSPREFSYEQYF. The rearrangement links TRBV18 to TRBJ2-7; D ambiguous. CDR3 length equals 14 residues. The V gene's germline CDR1 is KGHSH and CDR2 LQKENI. The V end lost 1 base, the J end lost 0 bases, and 7 bases lay between the germline ends.